These 18 T cell receptor beta chains were sequenced from one sample in a study of T-cell memory formation after mild COVID-19. TCRdb itself ran the 5' RACE reads through MiXCR, one entry per CDR3 protein. Here the sample spans roughly 50,000 distinct CDR3 sequences, more than 8% being singletons. Sequencing was carried out using PBMCs or a T cell subset sorted from them (not recorded which). The source is a man aged 18 to 30 who had mild COVID-19 (a few samples of this study predate the infection). Cell type and time point are not known.

This clonotype showed up just once. This chain joins TRBV20-1 and TRBJ2-2; 12 bases fit TRBD2. Germline CDR1 DFQATT, CDR2 SNEGSKA (reference sequence). This CDR3 has 19 amino acids. Trimming removed 0 bases from V and 0 bases from J; junction bases left unmatched: 8. The CDR3 spells CSAREIVGLAGTNTGELFF. CDR3 sequence (DNA): TGCAGTGCTAGAGAGATCGTAGGACTAGCGGGAACGAACACCGGGGAGCTGTTTTTT.

This clonotype was seen only a few times. The chain carries TRBV7-3 and TRBJ1-1; maybe TRBD1 (5 bases). The V end was cut by 5 bases, the J end by 1 base, with 11 bases between. The germline V gene encodes CDR1 SGHTA and CDR2 FQGTGA. The CDR3 spans 14 residues. The CDR3 region is CASSNRQGNTEAFF. CDR3 nucleotides: TGTGCCAGCAGCAACCGGCAGGGGAACACTGAAGCTTTCTTT.

The rearrangement joins TRBV5-1 to TRBJ2-1, with a tentative D call TRBD2 (6 bases). Trimming took 4 bases from V and 4 from J, leaving 12 bases between them. CDR1 is SGHRS, CDR2 YFSETQ, per germline. CDR3 length: 14 amino acids. The CDR3 coding sequence is TGCGCCAGCAGCGGGGGGTGGGCGTACAATGAGCAGTTCTTC. Translating gives CASSGGWAYNEQFF.

There are many counts of this clonotype. The chain combines TRBV20-1 with TRBJ2-3; 8 bases match TRBD2. This CDR3 has 14 amino acids. V dropped 6 bases and J dropped 0; count of bases not matched to a gene: 5. The V gene's germline CDR1 is DFQATT and CDR2 SNEGSKA (reference sequence). As DNA, the CDR3 is TGCAGTGCCCACCGCGGGGGGAGCACAGATACGCAGTATTTT. The encoded protein is CSAHRGGSTDTQYF.

The chain links TRBV7-8 to TRBJ2-2; D not resolved. Germline V gene data show CDR1 as SGHVS and CDR2 as FQNEAQ. This CDR3 contains 13 residues. V lost 8 bases to trimming and J lost 6 bases, with 13 bases between them. CDR3 protein: CASRALWAGELFF. Written as DNA, the CDR3 is TGTGCCAGCCGGGCGCTTTGGGCCGGGGAGCTGTTTTTT.

The rearrangement uses TRBV7-9 and TRBJ2-2; D not certain. The germline V gene encodes CDR1 SEHNR and CDR2 FQNEAQ (reference sequence). The CDR3 sequence is 16 residues long. Trimming pared 5 bases from V and 0 bases from J, leaving 13 bases between. The CDR3 spells CASSPVGRANTGELFF. In DNA form, the CDR3 reads TGTGCCAGCAGCCCAGTCGGGCGAGCGAACACCGGGGAGCTGTTTTTT. Based on the CDR3 plus reference TRBV7-9 and TRBJ2-2, the full variable domain is DTGVSQNPRHKITKRGQNVTFRCDPISEHNRLYWYRQTLGQGPEFLTYFQNEAQLEKSRLLSDRFSAERPKGSFSTLEIQRTEQGDSAMYLCASSPVGRANTGELFFGEGSRLTVL.

The chain joins TRBV5-1 to TRBJ2-7, with D maybe TRBD2 (6 bases). Germline CDR1 is SGHRS and CDR2 is YFSETQ. CDR3 length equals 14 residues. Deletions cut 3 bases from V and 6 bases from J, with 16 bases between. The chain's CDR3 is CASSSPRGRCEQYV. Here the CDR3 DNA reads TGCGCCAGCAGCTCGCCGCGGGGTAGGTGCGAGCAGTACGTC.

This clonotype has ten or more counts. The chain links TRBV29-1 to TRBJ1-1; tentative D call: TRBD1 (6 bases). The V end lost 6 bases, the J end lost 5 bases, and 19 bases lay between the germline ends. CDR3 size: 14 residues. CDR1 and CDR2 from the germline V gene are SQVTM and ANQGSEA. The CDR3 region is CSVDRTYPGTEAFF. DNA of the CDR3: TGCAGCGTCGACAGGACATACCCGGGAACTGAAGCTTTCTTT.

This clonotype was counted between two and nine times. This chain joins TRBV5-6 and TRBJ1-2; D call uncertain. Germline CDR1 SGHDT, CDR2 YYEEEE. V shed 0 bases and J shed 0 bases, with 15 bases lying between them. The CDR3 is 17 residues long. CDR3 bases: TGTGCCAGCAGCTTGGTGAGCCTACTTCTAACTAACTATGGCTACACCTTC. The encoded protein is CASSLVSLLLTNYGYTF.

V usage is TRBV7-6 and J usage is TRBJ2-1; 8 bases are shared with TRBD2. Per germline, CDR1 SGHVS and CDR2 FNYEAQ. This CDR3 comprises 15 residues. With 4 bases clipped from V and 9 bases from J, the junction kept 11 bases outside the gene matches. CDR3 in amino acids: CASSSGASGLFEQFF. The CDR3 bases are TGTGCCAGCAGCTCCGGGGCTAGCGGGCTATTTGAGCAGTTCTTC.

The table lists this clonotype with many counts. The chain is built from TRBV7-9 and TRBJ2-1; 9 positions match TRBD1. Germline lookup yields CDR1 SEHNR and CDR2 FQNEAQ (reference sequence). The CDR3 is 14 amino acids. V gave up 3 bases and J gave up 10 bases; unmatched junction bases: 7. This CDR3 is CASSFRTGAEEQFF. In DNA form, the CDR3 reads TGTGCCAGCAGCTTCCGGACAGGGGCGGAGGAGCAGTTCTTC.

The chain is built from TRBV3-1 and TRBJ2-1; perhaps D is TRBD1 or TRBD2 (5 bases each). There are 15 residues in the CDR3. Trimming cost V 1 base and J 4 bases, with 11 bases left between them. Germline CDR1 is LGHDT and CDR2 is YNNKEL (reference sequence). CDR3 protein: CASSQGGSIYNEQFF. The CDR3 coding sequence is TGTGCCAGCAGCCAAGGGGGGAGCATATACAATGAGCAGTTCTTC.

This clonotype was picked up a small number of times. This chain connects TRBV5-6 to TRBJ1-4; D unclear. Trimming pared 4 bases from V and 2 bases from J, leaving 12 bases between. The CDR3 spans 15 residues. CDR1 and CDR2 from the germline V gene are SGHDT and YYEEEE. CDR3 in DNA: TGTGCCAGCAGCCGGGGATCGAAGACTAATGAAAAACTGTTTTTT. Translated, it gives CASSRGSKTNEKLFF. Drawing the rest from reference TRBV5-6 and TRBJ1-4, the complete variable domain is DAGVTQSPTHLIKTRGQQVTLRCSPKSGHDTVSWYQQALGQGPQFIFQYYEEEERQRGNFPDRFSGHQFPNYSSELNVNALLLGDSALYLCASSRGSKTNEKLFFGSGTQLSVL.

This clonotype occurred a few times. J is TRBJ2-3 and V is TRBV5-1; perhaps TRBD1 as D (5 bases). The CDR3 runs 15 residues. Trimming left V 0 bases short and J 3 bases short, with 11 bases between. Germline-derived CDR1 and CDR2 are SGHRS and YFSETQ. The CDR3 here is CASSLASPGTDTQYF. CDR3 nucleotides: TGCGCCAGCAGCTTGGCCTCACCAGGGACAGATACGCAGTATTTT. The full variable domain, its missing parts supplied by reference TRBV5-1 and TRBJ2-3, is KAGVTQTPRYLIKTRGQQVTLSCSPISGHRSVSWYQQTPGQGLQFLFEYFSETQRNKGNFPGRFSGRQFSNSRSEMNVSTLELGDSALYLCASSLASPGTDTQYFGPGTRLTVL.

The J gene is TRBJ1-5, the V gene TRBV12-3 or TRBV12-4; 9 positions match TRBD1. Losses at the gene ends were 6 bases for V and 7 bases for J; bases not matched to a gene: 7. The CDR3 loop spans 14 amino acids. The CDR3, as DNA: TGTGCCAGCAGCAAATGGGACAGGGCCCAGCCCCAGCATTTT. Its protein is CASSKWDRAQPQHF.

The V gene is TRBV7-9, the J gene TRBJ1-4; weak D call: TRBD1 (6 bases). V was cut by 4 bases and J by 6 bases, with 18 bases left in between. Germline V gene lookup returns CDR1 SEHNR and CDR2 FQNEAQ (reference sequence). The CDR3 covers 16 residues. This chain's CDR3 is CASSSPVGGGDEKLFF. DNA for the CDR3: TGTGCCAGCAGCTCCCCAGTTGGGGGGGGCGATGAAAAACTGTTTTTT. The full variable domain, in which reference TRBV7-9 and TRBJ1-4 provide the parts outside the CDR3, is DTGVSQNPRHKITKRGQNVTFRCDPISEHNRLYWYRQTLGQGPEFLTYFQNEAQLEKSRLLSDRFSAERPKGSFSTLEIQRTEQGDSAMYLCASSSPVGGGDEKLFFGSGTQLSVL.

This clonotype was detected a few times. The V call is TRBV28, the J call TRBJ1-2; no clear D gene. V was pared by 7 bases and J by 8 bases, with 14 bases between. The CDR3 consists of 12 residues. Germline values: CDR1 MDHEN, CDR2 SYDVKM. As DNA, the CDR3 is TGTGCCAGCAAGAGTCAGGAGCTCGGCTACACCTTC. It encodes CASKSQELGYTF.

A word on this clonotype: One junction end disagrees with the germline gene, perhaps due to a read error. CDR3 residues: CIARAGSSNQPQHF. CDR3 nucleotide sequence: TGCATTGCTAGAGCCGGGTCGAGCAATCAGCCCCAGCATTTT. V is TRBV20-1 and J is TRBJ1-5; no clear D gene. Germline assignment: CDR1 DFQATT and CDR2 SNEGSKA (reference sequence). The CDR3 totals 14 residues.